This TCR beta chain originates from a study of T cell repertoires in cytomegalovirus infection. Study-wide results and caveats: The ex vivo response was dominated by HLA-C-restricted CMV-specific TCR beta clonotypes.

TCRdb re-called the reads with MiXCR, one entry per CDR3 protein. In the table there are approximately 500,000 distinct CDR3 sequences, 30% to 40% of which are singletons. This clonotype has a count of ten or more. Antigen unknown. Germline CDR1 is MNHNY and CDR2 is SVGAGI (reference sequence). CDR3 length: 13 amino acids. The V end was cut by 2 bases, the J end by 2 bases, with 6 bases between. The sample here was cultured PBMCs, taken from culture after CMV antigen stimulation. This chain connects TRBV6-6 to TRBJ1-1; D remains ambiguous. This receptor was identified in a human donor in good health (CMV status not recorded). Some clones in this sample may be carry-over from other donors' samples. The DNA of the CDR3 is TGTGCCAGCAGTTACGCAGAAAACACTGAAGCTTTCTTT. Its protein product is CASSYAENTEAFF.